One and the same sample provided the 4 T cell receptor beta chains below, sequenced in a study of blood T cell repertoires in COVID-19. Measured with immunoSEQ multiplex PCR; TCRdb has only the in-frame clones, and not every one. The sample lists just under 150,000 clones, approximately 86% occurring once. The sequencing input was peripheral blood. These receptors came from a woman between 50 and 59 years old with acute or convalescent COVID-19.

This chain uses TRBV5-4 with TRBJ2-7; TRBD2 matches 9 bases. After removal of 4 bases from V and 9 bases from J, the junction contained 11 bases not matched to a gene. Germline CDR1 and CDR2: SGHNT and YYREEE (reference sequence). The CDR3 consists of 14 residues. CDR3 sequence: CASSPRLAGFGQYF. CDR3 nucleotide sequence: TGTGCCAGCAGCCCGCGGCTAGCGGGGTTTGGGCAGTACTTC.

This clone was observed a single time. CDR3 nucleotides: TGTGCCAGCAGCCAACCGGGACAGGGTTATGGCTACACCTTC. Encoded protein: CASSQPGQGYGYTF. V gene TRBV3-1 (or the pseudogene TRBV3-2) combines with J gene TRBJ1-2; 9 bases are shared with TRBD1. This CDR3 contains 14 residues. J was trimmed by 5 bases and V by 2 bases; bases with no gene match: 3. Per the germline V gene, CDR1 is LGHDT and CDR2 is YNNKEL (reference sequence).

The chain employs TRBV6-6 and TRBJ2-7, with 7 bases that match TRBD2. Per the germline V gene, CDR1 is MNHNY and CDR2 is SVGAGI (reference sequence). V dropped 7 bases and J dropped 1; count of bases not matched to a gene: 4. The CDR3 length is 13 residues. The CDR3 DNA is TGTGCCAGCAATATGCGGGGGTCCTACGAGCAGTACTTC. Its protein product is CASNMRGSYEQYF.

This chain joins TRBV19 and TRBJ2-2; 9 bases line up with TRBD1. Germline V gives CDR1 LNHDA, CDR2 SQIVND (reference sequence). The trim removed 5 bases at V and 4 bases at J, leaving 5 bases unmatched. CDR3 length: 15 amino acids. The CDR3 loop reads CASSSGTGTTGELFF. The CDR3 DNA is TGTGCCAGTAGTTCCGGGACAGGGACCACCGGGGAGCTGTTTTTT.